This is a list of T cell receptor beta chains from one sample in a study of blood T cells in healthy people across ages. TCRdb fed the 5' RACE reads into MiXCR, producing one record per CDR3 protein. The table has around 700,000 distinct CDR3 sequences, approximately 25% seen once; the top ten hold more than 8.5%. Another study also made use of these data, one on T cells of mothers and their children.

Sample: blood. Every receptor here comes from a boy aged 5 to 17 in good health. Each CDR3 is given with its conserved first and last residue. D genes are given only for firm matches. Only some rows state a clone size, as once, few, many or a class for expanded clones.

d_gene | abundance | j_gene | v_gene | CDR3aa | CDR3nt
. | . | TRBJ2-1 | TRBV4-3 | CASSQALRTDNEQFF | TGCGCCAGCAGCCAAGCCCTCAGGACAGACAATGAGCAGTTCTTC
. | . | TRBJ2-7 | TRBV12-5 | CASAPEACYYEQYF | TGTGCTAGTGCTCCGGAAGCGTGCTACTACGAGCAGTACTTC
. | few | TRBJ2-7 | TRBV28 | CASKGPGQNPYEQYF | TGTGCCAGCAAGGGACCGGGACAAAACCCCTACGAGCAGTACTTC
. | few | TRBJ2-4 | TRBV27 | CASSLSGSQVGKNIQYF | TGTGCCAGCAGTTTATCGGGCTCCCAGGTCGGCAAAAACATTCAGTACTTC
. | . | TRBJ2-1 | TRBV12-3/TRBV12-4 | CASRPTSEGGDEQFF | TGTGCCAGCAGACCAACTAGCGAGGGGGGTGATGAGCAGTTCTTC
. | . | TRBJ2-7 | TRBV12-3/TRBV12-4 | CASSPTHYEQYF | TGTGCCAGCAGTCCGACCCACTACGAGCAGTACTTC
TRBD1 | few | TRBJ2-1 | TRBV29-1 | CSVRQGTNEQFF | TGCAGCGTTCGACAGGGGACCAATGAGCAGTTCTTC
TRBD2 | . | TRBJ2-7 | TRBV28 | CASSSLLAGLYEQYF | TGTGCCAGCAGTTCACTACTAGCGGGACTGTACGAGCAGTACTTC
TRBD2 | . | TRBJ2-2 | TRBV7-2 | CASSLMGLAGGPNTGELFF | TGTGCCAGCAGCTTAATGGGACTAGCGGGAGGACCTAACACCGGGGAGCTGTTTTTT
. | . | TRBJ2-3 | TRBV4-1 | CASSQDNRAGDTQYF | TGCGCCAGCAGCCAAGATAACAGGGCCGGTGATACGCAGTATTTT
. | few | TRBJ2-5 | TRBV4-2 | CASSQDFSRETQYF | TGTGCCAGCAGCCAAGATTTTAGCAGAGAGACCCAGTACTTC
. | few | TRBJ2-1 | TRBV5-6 | CASSLELGTSYNEQFF | TGTGCCAGCAGCTTGGAATTGGGGACCTCCTACAATGAGCAGTTCTTC
. | . | TRBJ2-7 | TRBV5-6 | CASSALWPSTYEQYF | TGTGCCAGCAGCGCCTTGTGGCCATCGACCTACGAGCAGTACTTC
. | . | TRBJ2-5 | TRBV7-9 | CASSSDFDQETQYF | TGTGCCAGCAGCTCAGACTTTGACCAAGAGACCCAGTACTTC
. | . | TRBJ2-2 | TRBV24-1 | CATSAAGRTGELFF | TGTGCCACCAGTGCCGCAGGACGCACCGGGGAGCTGTTTTTT
. | few | TRBJ2-3 | TRBV7-2 | CASSPQGPRATQYF | TGTGCCAGCAGCCCGCAAGGCCCTAGGGCTACGCAGTATTTT
TRBD2 | . | TRBJ2-7 | TRBV4-2 | CASSQVGKRESYEQYF | TGTGCCAGCAGCCAAGTAGGGAAGCGGGAGTCCTACGAGCAGTACTTC
TRBD1 | . | TRBJ2-5 | TRBV29-1 | CSVSGTGRGETQYF | TGCAGCGTTTCCGGGACAGGGCGCGGGGAGACCCAGTACTTC
. | . | TRBJ1-4 | TRBV5-5 | CASSVTARDNEKLFF | TGTGCCAGCAGCGTTACCGCCCGGGATAATGAAAAACTGTTTTTT
. | . | TRBJ2-5 | TRBV7-9 | CASSPGVTGWETQYF | TGTGCCAGCAGCCCAGGAGTGACAGGCTGGGAGACCCAGTACTTC
TRBD2 | few | TRBJ2-3 | TRBV7-3 | CASSSHGTSGSSQYF | TGTGCCAGCAGCTCCCATGGGACTAGCGGGAGTTCGCAGTATTTT
. | . | TRBJ1-2 | TRBV5-6 | CASRSGPGDNYGYTF | TGTGCCAGTAGATCCGGTCCGGGGGACAACTATGGCTACACCTTC
TRBD1 | . | TRBJ2-7 | TRBV2 | CASTADRVYEQYF | TGTGCCAGCACGGCGGACAGGGTGTACGAGCAGTACTTC
. | . | TRBJ2-1 | TRBV20-1 | CSARDLGIGGHINEQFF | TGCAGTGCTAGAGATCTAGGGATTGGCGGGCATATCAATGAGCAGTTCTTC
. | . | TRBJ2-7 | TRBV7-8 | CASSNPGQTNLYEQYF | TGTGCCAGCAGCAACCCGGGACAAACTAACCTCTACGAGCAGTACTTC
. | . | TRBJ1-1 | TRBV7-6 | CASSLGGGVRGTEAFF | TGTGCCAGCAGCTTAGGTGGGGGGGTTCGAGGCACTGAAGCTTTCTTT
. | many | TRBJ2-1 | TRBV3-1 | CASSQDGSSYNEQFF | TGTGCCAGCAGCCAAGACGGGAGCTCCTACAATGAGCAGTTCTTC